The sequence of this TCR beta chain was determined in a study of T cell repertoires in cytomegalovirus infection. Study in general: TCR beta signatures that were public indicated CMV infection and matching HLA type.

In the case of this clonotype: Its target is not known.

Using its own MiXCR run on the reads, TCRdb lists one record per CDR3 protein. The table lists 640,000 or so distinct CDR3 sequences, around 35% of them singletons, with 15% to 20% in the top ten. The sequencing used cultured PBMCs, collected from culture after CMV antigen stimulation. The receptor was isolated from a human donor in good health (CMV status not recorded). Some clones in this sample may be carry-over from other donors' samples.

The chain's CDR3 is CSAPARGAIGYTF. DNA for the CDR3: TGCAGTGCCCCGGCCCGGGGGGCAATTGGCTACACCTTC. The chain is built from TRBV20-1 and TRBJ1-2; perhaps TRBD1 as D (6 bases). In germline, CDR1 is DFQATT, CDR2 SNEGSKA (reference sequence). The V gene lost 6 bases and the J gene lost 7 bases, with 18 bases spanning the gap. The CDR3 runs 13 residues.